This is a list of T cell receptor beta chains from one sample in a study of CD8 T cells in Susac syndrome. TCRdb recomputed calls from the immunoSEQ multiplex PCR reads with MiXCR, one row per CDR3 protein. Of around 270,000 distinct CDR3 sequences listed, approximately 90% are singletons. Specimen: CD8+ T cells from PBMCs. The receptors originated from a human donor with multiple sclerosis. Both conserved end residues are part of each CDR3. D genes are given only for firm matches. Expanded clones are given a class, and other clones once, few, many or no size at all.

TRBJ2-2 | TRBV7-7 | once | - | TGTGCTATCCGAGAATGGGGAACGAACACCGGGGAGCTGTTTTTT | CAIREWGTNTGELFF
TRBJ1-2 | TRBV4-1 | - | TRBD1 | TGCGCCAGCAGCCAAGTAGTTGGAGTGGGAGACAGGGGTTCGGATGGCTACACCTTC | CASSQVVGVGDRGSDGYTF
TRBJ2-5 | TRBV7-9 | - | - | TGTGCCAGCATAGGGTTGGAAGAGACCCAGTACTTC | CASIGLEETQYF
TRBJ2-2 | TRBV27 | once | TRBD2 | TGTGCCAGCAGCCTGGGACTAGCGGGAGGTTTGTCCGGGGAGCTGTTTTTT | CASSLGLAGGLSGELFF
TRBJ2-7 | TRBV5-4 | - | - | TGTGCCAGCAGCTTGGAACCCTTCGTAAGCTACGAGCAGTACTTC | CASSLEPFVSYEQYF
TRBJ2-3 | TRBV6-2/TRBV6-3 | - | TRBD2 | TGTGCCAGCAGTTTCCCACTCTTCAGCGGGGATTTCACAGATACGCAGTATTTT | CASSFPLFSGDFTDTQYF
TRBJ2-7 | TRBV9 | - | - | TGTGCCAGCAGCCCAGGACTATCCCCAAGATACGAGCAGTACTTC | CASSPGLSPRYEQYF
TRBJ2-2 | TRBV15 | - | - | TGTGCCACCAGCAGAGATCCCGACAGGACCGGGGAGCTGTTTTTT | CATSRDPDRTGELFF
TRBJ2-1 | TRBV20-1 | - | - | TGCAGTGCTAGAGATCGCAAACTCCACCCGACACTACTAGTATACAATGAGCAGTTCTTC | CSARDRKLHPTLLVYNEQFF
TRBJ2-4 | TRBV28 | - | - | TGTGCCAGCATGAGCGGCACCTCTGGTCCACTAGCCAAAAACATTCAGTACTTC | CASMSGTSGPLAKNIQYF
TRBJ2-7 | TRBV14 | - | - | TGTGCCAGCAGCCAGGCCCCATTGGGCGAGCAGTACTTC | CASSQAPLGEQYF
TRBJ2-3 | TRBV11-2 | - | - | TGTGCCAGCGTAGGGCCCTTGGGGCTGACCAACACAGATACGCAGTATTTT | CASVGPLGLTNTDTQYF
TRBJ1-1 | TRBV27 | - | - | TGTGCCAGCAGTTTGTTCGGGGGACGGACTGAAGCTTTCTTT | CASSLFGGRTEAFF
TRBJ2-7 | TRBV5-1 | - | TRBD1 | TGCGCCAGCAGCTACCGGACAGGGACCGACTACGAGCAGTACTTC | CASSYRTGTDYEQYF
TRBJ1-1 | TRBV18 | - | - | TGTGCCAGCTCACCAACCAGAGTAGGGCGCCTCACCGCTGAAGCTTTCTTT | CASSPTRVGRLTAEAFF
TRBJ2-1 | TRBV7-9 | - | - | TGTGCCAGCAGCGACTATACAGTGGCTGATGAGCAGTTCTTC | CASSDYTVADEQFF
TRBJ1-5 | TRBV30 | - | - | TGTGCCTGGAGCGACGGGTGGGGAAATCAGCCCCAGCATTTT | CAWSDGWGNQPQHF
TRBJ2-2 | TRBV7-9 | - | TRBD2 | TGTGCCAGCAGCTCCCGTTTCTTAGCGGGGGGCAAAACGGCCGGGGAGCTGTTTTTT | CASSSRFLAGGKTAGELFF
TRBJ2-3 | TRBV27 | - | TRBD1 | TGTGCCAGCAGTTTTTTAGGGGGCCGGGATACGCAGTATTTT | CASSFLGGRDTQYF
TRBJ2-2 | TRBV29-1 | - | TRBD2 | TGCAGCGGCCCCTGGCGGGAGGAGAACACCGGGGAGCTGTTTTTT | CSGPWREENTGELFF
TRBJ2-7 | TRBV12-3/TRBV12-4 | few | - | TGTGCCAGTGGGGGTGGCTACGAGCAGTACTTC | CASGGGYEQYF
TRBJ2-5 | TRBV20-1 | - | - | TGCAGTGCTAGAGTAGGGGAAAGAAAAGAGACCCAGTACTTC | CSARVGERKETQYF
TRBJ2-4 | TRBV11-2 | - | - | TGTGCCAGCAGCTCATCTGCATTGACAGTGACGAAACTAGCCAAAAACATTCAGTACTTC | CASSSSALTVTKLAKNIQYF
TRBJ1-5 | TRBV28 | - | - | TGTGCCAGCAGTTTCGTTTTGGGCCAGGAGAGTCATCAGCCCCAGCATTTT | CASSFVLGQESHQPQHF
TRBJ2-3 | TRBV9 | - | TRBD2 | TGTGCCAGCAGCGTCAGCGGGAGGGCTATCCCACCAGATACGCAGTATTTT | CASSVSGRAIPPDTQYF
TRBJ1-6 | TRBV6-1 | - | - | TGTGCCAGCAGTGAAGCGCCAGAATATAATTCACCCCTCCACTTT | CASSEAPEYNSPLHF
TRBJ2-7 | TRBV4-3 | - | - | TGCGCCAGCAGCCTTAGGGCCCAGGAAAAGTCCGAGCAGTACTTC | CASSLRAQEKSEQYF
TRBJ2-2 | TRBV2 | - | - | TGTGCCAGGACAGGGAACACCGGGGAGCTGTTTTTT | CARTGNTGELFF
TRBJ1-5 | TRBV29-1 | - | - | TGCAGCGTTGTGGGGGAGGGCAATCAGCCCCAGCATTTT | CSVVGEGNQPQHF
TRBJ1-6 | TRBV29-1 | - | TRBD1 | TGCAGCGTGGGACAGGGCGGTAATTCACCCCTCCACTTT | CSVGQGGNSPLHF
TRBJ2-1 | TRBV5-1 | - | - | TGCGCCAGCAGCCCAGTCCAGACAGGCCATGTAAAAGATGAGCAGTTCTTC | CASSPVQTGHVKDEQFF
TRBJ2-3 | TRBV5-8 | - | - | TGTGCCAGCTTTACAGATACGCAGTATTTT | CASFTDTQYF
TRBJ2-1 | TRBV18 | - | - | TGTGCCAGCTCACCAGGGGTCGGTTCCGATGAGCAGTTCTTC | CASSPGVGSDEQFF
TRBJ1-1 | TRBV5-6 | - | - | TGTGCCAGCAGCTTGGTCACAGGAGAAGCTTCCTTT | CASSLVTGEASF
TRBJ2-7 | TRBV20-1 | - | - | TGCAGTGCTAGAGATAGGAGGGAAACCTACGAGCAGTACTTC | CSARDRRETYEQYF
TRBJ2-1 | TRBV29-1 | - | TRBD1 | TGCAGCGTCACCGGGACAGAACCCCTCAATGAGCAGTTCTTC | CSVTGTEPLNEQFF